The clone carrying this T cell receptor (beta chain) turned up a few times. Described time point: peripheral blood 6 weeks after treatment start. The patients had locally advanced or metastatic urothelial carcinoma. This specimen comes from a study of PD-L1 blockade in urothelial cancer. Study background: Blood analysis occurred 3 weeks (second dose) and 6 weeks after treatment start. Blood gave a median 141,255 T cells.

TCRdb's copy holds only in-frame clones and misses some; the assay was immunoSEQ multiplex PCR. The table shows some 110,000 clones, with more than 85% occurring only once. After removal of 5 bases from V and 2 bases from J, the junction contained 4 bases not matched to a gene. The CDR3 is 14 residues long. CDR1 and CDR2 (germline): MNHNS, SASEGT. Sequenced material: PBMCs, taken around atezolizumab (anti-PD-L1) treatment. The TCR comes from a man in his sixties with urothelial cancer. The chain recombines TRBV6-1 with TRBJ2-7, with TRBD2 matching over 9 bases. The CDR3 region is CASSRLAAAYEQYF. The CDR3 coding sequence is TGTGCCAGCAGTAGACTAGCGGCCGCCTACGAGCAGTACTTC.